This TCR beta chain was identified during a study of T-cell reconstitution after alpha-beta-depleted transplantation in children. V gave up 0 bases and J gave up 0 bases, with 4 bases separating them. Germline assignment: CDR1 SGHRS and CDR2 YFSETQ. The CDR3 sequence is 15 residues long. Unique molecular identifiers were incorporated into the prepared TCRbeta library. TCRdb redid the calling of the PCR reads with MiXCR, one entry per CDR3 protein. The sample includes approximately 27,000 distinct CDR3 sequences, around 17% of them seen just once. This clonotype came up a few times. The material was PBMCs, mostly from graft donor cells, obtained 60 days after TCRalphabeta/CD19-depleted stem cell transplant. This receptor was taken from a male patient between 2 and 9 years old who had a stem cell transplant for acute lymphoblastic leukemia, so the T cells may come from the graft donor. The genes are TRBV5-1 and TRBJ1-6, with D uncertain. This chain's CDR3 is CASSLGDSYNSPLHF. The CDR3 region has the DNA TGCGCCAGCAGCTTGGGGGACTCCTATAATTCACCCCTCCACTTT.